This T cell receptor beta chain is from a study of metastatic and nonmetastatic thyroid tumors (dated by TCRdb to 2019 to 2021). Background on the whole study: Repertoires from peripheral blood and from tumor or nodule tissue samples of malignant and benign thyroid patients were compared.

This clone was seen more than once but under ten times. It lacks a known antigen. Base qualities are not at hand, and no much larger clone is one base apart. On the study overall, not on this receptor specifically: TCR beta diversity was reported as significantly higher in malignant tumors than in benign nodules, in both blood and tumor samples.

Libraries were prepared through PCR. Sequenced on an Illumina HiSeq 4000. High-throughput sequencing was used to profile the CDR3 region of the TCR beta-chain in every patient. The original pipeline was this. The researchers built a classifier to tell apart papillary thyroid cancer patients with distant metastasis, based on CDR3 differences among clinicopathological groups. Repertoire diversity was assessed with the Shannon index, and tumor-blood repertoire similarity with the Morisita-Horn index. Using fastp trimming at Q25 and MiXCR clonotype assembly, TCRdb reanalyzed the public sequencing data and kept in-frame beta chains. Here the V and J calls rest on TCRdb's processing, not on the authors' analysis. For this sample the table gives more than 15,000 clones, of which about 25% were detected only once. Roughly 22% of the sample is in the top ten clones. Taken from cysteine to phenylalanine, the CDR3 has 14 residues. The kept DNA is CDR3 alone, 42 bases in frame from the first base. The germline V gene yields MNHNS for CDR1 and SASEGT for CDR2. Trimming costs V 1 base and J 3 bases, and their ends lie 9 bases apart.

No treatment had been received by any patient before thyroid surgery. Using T-cell receptor beta sequencing, the study looked back at clinical samples from patients collected from the early 2010s to the late 2010s. The rearranged segments are TRBV6-1 and TRBJ1-1; the D gene is possibly TRBD1, with 6 bases matching. Sample: tumor tissue. This TCR was sampled from a female donor with papillary thyroid cancer or a benign thyroid nodule (not recorded which). Some clones in this sample may be carry-over from other donors' samples. CDR3 loop: CASSEGGGHTEAFF. The DNA sequence is TGTGCCAGCAGTGAAGGGGGGGGCCACACTGAAGCTTTCTTT.